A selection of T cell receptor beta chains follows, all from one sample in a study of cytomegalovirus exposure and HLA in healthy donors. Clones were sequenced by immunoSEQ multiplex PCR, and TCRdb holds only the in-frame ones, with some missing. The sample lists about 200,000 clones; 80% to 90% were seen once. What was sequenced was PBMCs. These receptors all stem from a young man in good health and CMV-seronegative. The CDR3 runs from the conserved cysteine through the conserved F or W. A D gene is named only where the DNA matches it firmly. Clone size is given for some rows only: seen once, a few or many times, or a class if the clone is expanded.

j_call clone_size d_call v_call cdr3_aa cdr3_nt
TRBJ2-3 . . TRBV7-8 CASSSTSGSGYTQYF TGTGCCAGCAGCTCTACTAGTGGGAGCGGGTATACGCAGTATTTT
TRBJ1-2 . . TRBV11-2 CASSLNPGGRDDYGYTF TGTGCCAGCAGCTTAAATCCGGGCGGGAGGGACGACTATGGCTACACCTTC
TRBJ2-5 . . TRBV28 CASSPTGRRETQYF TGTGCCAGCAGTCCTACGGGGAGGAGGGAGACCCAGTACTTC
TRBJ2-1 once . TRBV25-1 CASSEWGRSSYNEQFF TGTGCCAGCAGTGAATGGGGCAGGAGCTCCTACAATGAGCAGTTCTTC
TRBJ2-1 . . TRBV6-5 CASSEWEGGHEQFF TGTGCCAGCAGTGAATGGGAGGGGGGGCATGAGCAGTTCTTC
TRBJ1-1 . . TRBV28 CASMRSFNTEAFF TGTGCCAGCATGAGAAGCTTTAACACTGAAGCTTTCTTT
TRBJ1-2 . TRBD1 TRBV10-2 CASREGAYGYTF TGCGCCAGCCGAGAGGGGGCCTATGGCTACACCTTC
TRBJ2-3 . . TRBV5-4 CASSPRATDTQYF TGTGCCAGCAGCCCCAGGGCCACAGATACGCAGTATTTT
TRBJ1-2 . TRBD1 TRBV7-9 CASSSLGQGLIYGYTF TGTGCCAGCAGCTCCCTAGGACAGGGGTTGATCTATGGCTACACCTTC
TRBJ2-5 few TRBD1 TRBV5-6 CASSAGTGGAKTQYF TGTGCCAGCAGCGCGGGGACAGGGGGGGCGAAGACCCAGTACTTC
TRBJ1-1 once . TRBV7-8 CASSLEGETEAFF TGTGCCAGCAGCTTAGAGGGGGAGACTGAAGCTTTCTTT
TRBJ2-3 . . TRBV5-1 CASSPTPTGDTQYF TGCGCCAGCAGCCCGACTCCCACCGGAGATACGCAGTATTTT
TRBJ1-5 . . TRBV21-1 CASTSPWGGAGRREPQHF TGTGCCAGCACCTCTCCCTGGGGGGGGGCGGGGAGAAGGGAGCCCCAGCATTTT
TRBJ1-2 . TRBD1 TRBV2 CASSRTGEWYTF TGTGCCAGCAGCAGGACAGGGGAGTGGTACACCTTC
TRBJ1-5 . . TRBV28 CASSGSAGRRFNQPQHF TGTGCCAGCAGCGGTTCGGCTGGCAGGCGATTCAATCAGCCCCAGCATTTT
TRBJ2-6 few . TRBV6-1 CASRDGGSGANVLTF TGTGCCAGCCGGGACGGGGGCTCTGGGGCCAACGTCCTGACTTTC
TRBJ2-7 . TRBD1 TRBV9 CASSIGQGAGEQYF TGTGCCAGCAGCATAGGACAGGGGGCGGGGGAGCAGTACTTC
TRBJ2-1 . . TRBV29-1 CSVTGIFGVGDEQFF TGCAGCGTGACTGGGATTTTCGGGGTCGGGGATGAGCAGTTCTTC
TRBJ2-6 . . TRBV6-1 CASSEETGTGASVLTF TGTGCCAGCAGTGAGGAGACAGGGACTGGGGCCAGCGTCCTGACTTTC
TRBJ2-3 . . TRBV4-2 CASSQEAPPRTDTQYF TGTGCCAGCAGCCAAGAAGCCCCACCACGCACAGATACGCAGTATTTT
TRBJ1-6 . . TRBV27 CASSLGEASPLHF TGTGCCAGCAGTTTAGGGGAGGCCTCACCCCTCCACTTT
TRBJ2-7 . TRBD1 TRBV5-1 CASSPGTGGTYEQYF TGCGCCAGCAGCCCGGGGACAGGGGGGACCTACGAGCAGTACTTC
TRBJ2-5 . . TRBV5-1 CASSLGSMGGETQYF TGCGCCAGCAGCTTGGGCTCCATGGGGGGAGAGACCCAGTACTTC
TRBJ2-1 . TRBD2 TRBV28 CASGTSDVNEQFF TGTGCCAGCGGGACTAGCGATGTCAATGAGCAGTTCTTC
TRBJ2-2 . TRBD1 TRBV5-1 CASSSRQGLWGELFF TGCGCCAGCAGCTCTAGACAGGGCCTTTGGGGGGAGCTGTTTTTT
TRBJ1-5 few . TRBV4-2 CASSQDRGQPQHF TGTGCCAGCAGCCAAGATCGAGGGCAGCCCCAGCATTTT
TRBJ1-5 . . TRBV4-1 CASSQDFGISNQPQHF TGCGCCAGCAGCCAAGATTTCGGTATTAGCAATCAGCCCCAGCATTTT
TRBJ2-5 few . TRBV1 CTSSQGLAGQGRKETQYF TGCACCAGCAGCCAGGGACTAGCGGGGCAGGGCCGGAAAGAGACCCAGTACTTC
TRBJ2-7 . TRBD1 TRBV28 CASRGDSLREQYF TGTGCCAGCAGGGGGGACAGTCTTCGCGAGCAGTACTTC
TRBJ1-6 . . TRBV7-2 CASSLASTSSYNSPLHF TGTGCCAGCAGCTTAGCTTCAACCAGCTCCTATAATTCACCCCTCCACTTT
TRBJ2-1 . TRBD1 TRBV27 CASSSSTGVRSYNEQFF TGTGCCAGCAGCTCTTCCACAGGGGTACGGTCCTACAATGAGCAGTTCTTC
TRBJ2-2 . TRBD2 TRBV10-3 CAIRHSGGAPGELFF TGTGCCATCAGACATAGCGGGGGGGCCCCCGGGGAGCTGTTTTTT
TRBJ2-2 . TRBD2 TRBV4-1 CASSQEGLANTGELFF TGCGCCAGCAGCCAAGAGGGACTAGCGAACACCGGGGAGCTGTTTTTT
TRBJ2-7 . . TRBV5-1 CASSRTTSYEQYF TGCGCCAGCAGTCGGACTACCTCCTACGAGCAGTACTTC
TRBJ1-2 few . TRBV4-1 CASSQDRVVYGYTF TGCGCCAGCAGCCAAGATCGGGTCGTCTATGGCTACACCTTC
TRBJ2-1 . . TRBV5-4 CASSSQGLGGEQFF TGTGCCAGCAGCTCCCAAGGACTGGGGGGTGAGCAGTTCTTC
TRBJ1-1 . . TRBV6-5 CASSSPGTRHTEAFF TGTGCCAGCAGTTCCCCAGGGACACGGCACACTGAAGCTTTCTTT
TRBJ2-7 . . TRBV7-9 CASSLSYEQYF TGTGCCAGCAGCCTTTCCTACGAGCAGTACTTC
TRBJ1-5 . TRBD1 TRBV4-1 CASSQDHGTGTNQPQHF TGCGCCAGCAGCCAAGATCACGGGACAGGGACCAATCAGCCCCAGCATTTT
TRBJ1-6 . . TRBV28 CASSPRSSSYNSPLHF TGTGCCAGCAGTCCCAGGTCGAGCTCCTATAATTCACCCCTCCACTTT
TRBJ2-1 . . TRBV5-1 CASSFVQGTRNEQFF TGCGCCAGCAGCTTCGTACAGGGTACTAGGAATGAGCAGTTCTTC
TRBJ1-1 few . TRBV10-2 CASSELRVRGEAFF TGCGCCAGCAGTGAGCTCAGGGTAAGAGGTGAAGCTTTCTTT
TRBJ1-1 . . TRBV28 CASSTGTEAFF TGTGCCAGCAGTACAGGCACTGAAGCTTTCTTT
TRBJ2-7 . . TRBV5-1 CASSLGTGRYEQYF TGCGCCAGCAGCTTGGGGACGGGAAGGTACGAGCAGTACTTC
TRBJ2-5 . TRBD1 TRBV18 CASSPQTGRETQYF TGTGCCAGCTCACCACAGACAGGGAGAGAGACCCAGTACTTC
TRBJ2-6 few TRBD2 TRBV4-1 CASSPPGGRSSGANVLTF TGCGCCAGCAGCCCACCGGGGGGGCGGAGCTCTGGGGCCAACGTCCTGACTTTC
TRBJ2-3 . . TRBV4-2 CASSNMAPGATDTQYF TGTGCCAGCAGCAACATGGCCCCTGGGGCCACAGATACGCAGTATTTT
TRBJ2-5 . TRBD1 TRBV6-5 CASSLQGFQETQYF TGTGCCAGCAGCCTACAGGGGTTTCAAGAGACCCAGTACTTC
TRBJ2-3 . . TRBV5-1 CASNQGLNTQYF TGCGCCAGCAACCAGGGTCTGAATACGCAGTATTTT
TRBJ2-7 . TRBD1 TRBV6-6 CASTRSGGFYEQYF TGTGCCAGCACACGGTCAGGGGGTTTCTACGAGCAGTACTTC
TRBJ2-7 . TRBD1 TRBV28 CASSTWTGLQYF TGTGCCAGCAGTACGTGGACAGGCCTGCAGTACTTC